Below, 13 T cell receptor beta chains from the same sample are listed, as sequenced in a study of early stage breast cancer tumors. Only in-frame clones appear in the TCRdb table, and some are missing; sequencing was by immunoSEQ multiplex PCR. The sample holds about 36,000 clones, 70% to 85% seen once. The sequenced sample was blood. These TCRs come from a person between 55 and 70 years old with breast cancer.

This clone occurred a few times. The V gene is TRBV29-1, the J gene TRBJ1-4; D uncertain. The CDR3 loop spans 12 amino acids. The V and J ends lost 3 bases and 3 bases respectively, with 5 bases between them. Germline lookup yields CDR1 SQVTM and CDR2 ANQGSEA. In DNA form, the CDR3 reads TGCAGCGTTGAGGGCGCTAATGAAAAACTGTTTTTT. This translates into CSVEGANEKLFF.

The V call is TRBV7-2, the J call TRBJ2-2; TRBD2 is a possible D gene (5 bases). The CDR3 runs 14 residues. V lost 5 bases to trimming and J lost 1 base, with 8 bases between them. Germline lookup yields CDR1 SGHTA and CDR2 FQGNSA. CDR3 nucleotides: TGTGCCAGCAGCCGGAGCGGGAACACCGGGGAGCTGTTTTTT. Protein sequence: CASSRSGNTGELFF.

The CDR3: CASSPRNTEAFF. Written as DNA, the CDR3 is TGTGCCAGCAGTCCCCGAAACACTGAAGCTTTCTTT. This chain connects TRBV28 to TRBJ1-1, with no clear D. Trimming stripped 5 bases from V and 2 bases from J, with 6 bases between. The germline V gene encodes CDR1 MDHEN and CDR2 SYDVKM. The CDR3 has 12 residues.

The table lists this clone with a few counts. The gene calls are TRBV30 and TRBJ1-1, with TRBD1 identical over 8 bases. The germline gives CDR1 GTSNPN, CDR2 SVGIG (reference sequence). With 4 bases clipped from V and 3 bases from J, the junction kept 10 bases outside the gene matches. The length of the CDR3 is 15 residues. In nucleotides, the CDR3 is TGTGCCTGGAAGGGACAGGCCTTGTGGTACACTGAAGCTTTCTTT. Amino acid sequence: CAWKGQALWYTEAFF.

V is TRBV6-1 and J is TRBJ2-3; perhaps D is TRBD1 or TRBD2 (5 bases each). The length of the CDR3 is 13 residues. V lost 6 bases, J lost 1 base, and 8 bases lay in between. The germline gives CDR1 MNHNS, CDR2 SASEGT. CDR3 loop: CASRGRGTDTQYF. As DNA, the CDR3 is TGTGCCAGCAGGGGGCGGGGCACAGATACGCAGTATTTT.

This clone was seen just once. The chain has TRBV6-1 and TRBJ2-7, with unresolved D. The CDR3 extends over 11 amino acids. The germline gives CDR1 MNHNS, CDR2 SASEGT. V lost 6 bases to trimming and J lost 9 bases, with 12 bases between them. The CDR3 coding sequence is TGTGCCAGCAGGGAGAGTCGGAGGCAGTACTTC. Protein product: CASRESRRQYF.

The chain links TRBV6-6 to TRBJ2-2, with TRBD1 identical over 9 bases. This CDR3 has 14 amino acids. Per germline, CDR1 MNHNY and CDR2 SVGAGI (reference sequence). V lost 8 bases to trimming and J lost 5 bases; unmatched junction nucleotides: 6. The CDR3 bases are TGTGCCAGCCTCGGACAGGGGAGAACCGGGGAGCTGTTTTTT. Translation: CASLGQGRTGELFF.

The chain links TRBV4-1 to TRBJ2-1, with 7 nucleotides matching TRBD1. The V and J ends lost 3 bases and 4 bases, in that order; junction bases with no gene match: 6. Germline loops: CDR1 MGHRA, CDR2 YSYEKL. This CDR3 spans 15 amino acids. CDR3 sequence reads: CASSHQGVGYNEQFF. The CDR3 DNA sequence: TGCGCCAGCAGCCATCAGGGGGTAGGATACAATGAGCAGTTCTTC.

The CDR3 region is CASSLLGGSNQPQHF. The CDR3 nucleotides are TGTGCCAGCAGCTTGTTGGGGGGTAGCAATCAGCCCCAGCATTTT. V is TRBV5-5 and J is TRBJ1-5; possible D gene TRBD1, 5 bases. The V gene lost 1 base and the J gene lost 0 bases, with 8 bases spanning the gap. Germline V gives CDR1 SGHKS, CDR2 YYEKEE (reference sequence). There are 15 residues in the CDR3. The full variable domain, rest sourced from reference TRBV5-5 and TRBJ1-5, is DAGVTQSPTHLIKTRGQQVTLRCSPISGHKSVSWYQQVLGQGPQFIFQYYEKEERGRGNFPDRFSARQFPNYSSELNVNALLLGDSALYLCASSLLGGSNQPQHFGDGTRLSIL.

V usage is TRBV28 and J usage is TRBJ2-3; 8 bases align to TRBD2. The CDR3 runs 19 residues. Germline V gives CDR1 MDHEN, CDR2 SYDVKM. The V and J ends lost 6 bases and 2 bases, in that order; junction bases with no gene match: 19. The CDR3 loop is CASSPLFQVNSGITDTQYF. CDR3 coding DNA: TGTGCCAGCAGCCCCCTTTTTCAGGTCAATAGCGGGATCACAGATACGCAGTATTTT.

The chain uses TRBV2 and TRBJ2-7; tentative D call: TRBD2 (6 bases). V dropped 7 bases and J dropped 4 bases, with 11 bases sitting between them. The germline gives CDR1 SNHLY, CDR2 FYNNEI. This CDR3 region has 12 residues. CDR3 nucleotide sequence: TGTGCCAGCATCGGAGGGTTTTACGAGCAGTACTTC. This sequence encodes CASIGGFYEQYF.

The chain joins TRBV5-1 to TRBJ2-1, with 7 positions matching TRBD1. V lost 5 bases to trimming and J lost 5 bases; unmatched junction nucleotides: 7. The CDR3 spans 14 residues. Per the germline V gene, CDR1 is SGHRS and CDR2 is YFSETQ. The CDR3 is CASSREGADNEQFF. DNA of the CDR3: TGCGCCAGCAGTCGCGAGGGGGCTGACAATGAGCAGTTCTTC.

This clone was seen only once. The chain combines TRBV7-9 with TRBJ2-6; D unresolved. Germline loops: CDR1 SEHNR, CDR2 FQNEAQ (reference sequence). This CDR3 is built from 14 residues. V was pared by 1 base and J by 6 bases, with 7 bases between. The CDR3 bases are TGTGCCAGCAGCTTAGGCGCTCCGGCCAACGTCCTGACTTTC. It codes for CASSLGAPANVLTF.